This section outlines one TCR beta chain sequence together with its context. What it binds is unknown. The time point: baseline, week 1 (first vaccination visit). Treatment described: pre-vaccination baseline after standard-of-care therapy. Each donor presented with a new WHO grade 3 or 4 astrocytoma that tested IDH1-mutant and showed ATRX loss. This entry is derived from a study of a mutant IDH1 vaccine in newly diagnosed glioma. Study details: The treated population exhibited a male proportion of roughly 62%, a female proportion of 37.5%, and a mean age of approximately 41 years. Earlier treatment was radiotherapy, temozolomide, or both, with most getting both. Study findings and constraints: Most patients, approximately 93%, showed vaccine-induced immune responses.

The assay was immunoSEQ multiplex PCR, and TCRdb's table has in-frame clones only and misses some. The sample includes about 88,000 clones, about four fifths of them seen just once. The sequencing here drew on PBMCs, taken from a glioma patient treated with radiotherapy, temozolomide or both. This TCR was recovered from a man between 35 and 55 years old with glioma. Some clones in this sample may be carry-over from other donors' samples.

The DNA of the CDR3 is TGTGCCAGTAGTATTCCGGGGCGTAACACCGGGGAGCTGTTTTTT. Protein: CASSIPGRNTGELFF. The chain has TRBV19 and TRBJ2-2; D is possibly TRBD1 or TRBD2 (5 bases each). This CDR3 has 15 amino acids. The germline CDR1 and CDR2 sequences are LNHDA and SQIVND (reference sequence). Between the trimmed V and J ends, which lost 3 bases and 2 bases, there was a span of 10 bases. The full variable domain, with the rest looked up from reference TRBV19 and TRBJ2-2, is DGGITQSPKYLFRKEGQNVTLSCEQNLNHDAMYWYRQDPGQGLRLIYYSQIVNDFQKGDIAEGYSVSREKKESFPLTVTSAQKNPTAFYLCASSIPGRNTGELFFGEGSRLTVL.